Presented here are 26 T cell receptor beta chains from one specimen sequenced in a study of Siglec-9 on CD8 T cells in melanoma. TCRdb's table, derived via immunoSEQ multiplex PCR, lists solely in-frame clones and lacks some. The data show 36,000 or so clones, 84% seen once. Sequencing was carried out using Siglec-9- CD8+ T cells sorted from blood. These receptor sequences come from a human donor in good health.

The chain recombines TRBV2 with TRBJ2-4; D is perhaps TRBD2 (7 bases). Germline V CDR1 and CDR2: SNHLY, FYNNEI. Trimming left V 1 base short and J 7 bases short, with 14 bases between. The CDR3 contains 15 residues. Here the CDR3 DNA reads TGTGCCAGCAGTGAAGGGGGGGGCGCTCCCAACATTCAGTACTTC. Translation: CASSEGGGAPNIQYF. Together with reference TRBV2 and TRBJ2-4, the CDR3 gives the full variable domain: EPEVTQTPSHQVTQMGQEVILRCVPISNHLYFYWYRQILGQKVEFLVSFYNNEISEKSEIFDDQFSVERPDGSNFTLKIRSTKLEDSAMYFCASSEGGGAPNIQYFGAGTRLSVL.

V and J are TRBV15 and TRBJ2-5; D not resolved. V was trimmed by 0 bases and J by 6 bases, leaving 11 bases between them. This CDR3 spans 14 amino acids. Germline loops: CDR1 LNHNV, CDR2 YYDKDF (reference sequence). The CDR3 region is CATSRDGTAQTQYF. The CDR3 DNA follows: TGTGCCACCAGCAGAGATGGAACGGCCCAGACCCAGTACTTC.

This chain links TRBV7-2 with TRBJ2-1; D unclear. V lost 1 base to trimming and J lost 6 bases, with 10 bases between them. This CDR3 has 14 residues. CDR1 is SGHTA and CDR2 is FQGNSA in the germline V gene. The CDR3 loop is CASSLDLSGNEQFF. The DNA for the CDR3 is TGTGCCAGCAGCTTAGATCTTAGTGGCAATGAGCAGTTCTTC.

The CDR3 is CASSPIQGTGLLGSGYTF. In DNA, the CDR3 is TGTGCCAGCAGCCCCATCCAGGGGACAGGCCTGTTGGGGAGTGGCTACACCTTC. The gene calls are TRBV7-6 and TRBJ1-2; 8 bases are a match to TRBD1. This CDR3 contains 18 residues. Looked up from germline, CDR1 is SGHVS and CDR2 is FNYEAQ. The ends lost 5 bases at V and 7 bases at J; junction bases unmatched: 21.

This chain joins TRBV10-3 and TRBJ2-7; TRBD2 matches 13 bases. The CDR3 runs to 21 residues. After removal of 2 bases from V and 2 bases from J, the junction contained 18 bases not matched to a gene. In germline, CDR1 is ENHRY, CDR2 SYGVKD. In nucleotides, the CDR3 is TGTGCCATCAGTGAGAGACTCAGGACTAGCGGGGGTCCCACCGTAACCTACGAGCAGTACTTC. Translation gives CAISERLRTSGGPTVTYEQYF.

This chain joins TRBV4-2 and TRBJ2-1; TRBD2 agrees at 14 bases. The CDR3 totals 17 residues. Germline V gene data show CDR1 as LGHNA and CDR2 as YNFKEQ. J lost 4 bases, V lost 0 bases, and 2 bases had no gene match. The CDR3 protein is CASSQDRLAGGYNEQFF. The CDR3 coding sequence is TGTGCCAGCAGCCAAGACCGACTAGCGGGAGGGTACAATGAGCAGTTCTTC.

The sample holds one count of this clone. CDR3 in amino acids: CASSPRQGYSYGYTF. The CDR3 region has the DNA TGTGCCAGCAGTCCCCGACAGGGGTATAGCTATGGCTACACCTTC. The rearrangement links TRBV27 to TRBJ1-2, with 8 bases that match TRBD1. The CDR3 is 15 amino acids. Trimming removed 5 bases from V and 4 bases from J; junction bases left unmatched: 9. From germline, CDR1 is MNHEY and CDR2 SMNVEV (reference sequence).

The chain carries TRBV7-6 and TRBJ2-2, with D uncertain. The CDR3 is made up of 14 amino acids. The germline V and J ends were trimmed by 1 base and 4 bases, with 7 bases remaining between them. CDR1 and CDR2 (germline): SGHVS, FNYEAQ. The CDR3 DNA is TGTGCCAGCAGCTTAGAGGTCCTCACCGGGGAGCTGTTTTTT. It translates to CASSLEVLTGELFF.

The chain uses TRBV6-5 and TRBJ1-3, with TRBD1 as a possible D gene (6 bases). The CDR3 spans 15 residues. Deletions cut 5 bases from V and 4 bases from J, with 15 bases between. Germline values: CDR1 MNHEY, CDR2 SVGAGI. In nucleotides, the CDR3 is TGTGCCAGCAGTACAGGGTCCGGCACCGGAAACACCATATATTTT. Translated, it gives CASSTGSGTGNTIYF.

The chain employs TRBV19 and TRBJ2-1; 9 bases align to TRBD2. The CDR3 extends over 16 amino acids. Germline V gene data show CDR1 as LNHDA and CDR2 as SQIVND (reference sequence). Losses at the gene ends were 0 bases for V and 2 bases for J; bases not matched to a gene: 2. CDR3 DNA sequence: TGTGCCAGTAGTATAGAAGAGCGGGAGGCCTACAATGAGCAGTTCTTC. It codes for CASSIEEREAYNEQFF.

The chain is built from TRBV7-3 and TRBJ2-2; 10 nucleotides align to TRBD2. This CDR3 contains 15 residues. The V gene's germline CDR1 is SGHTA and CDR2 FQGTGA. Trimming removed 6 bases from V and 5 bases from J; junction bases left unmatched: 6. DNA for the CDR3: TGTGCCAGCAGGTCTAGCGGGAGCGCAACCGGGGAGCTGTTTTTT. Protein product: CASRSSGSATGELFF.

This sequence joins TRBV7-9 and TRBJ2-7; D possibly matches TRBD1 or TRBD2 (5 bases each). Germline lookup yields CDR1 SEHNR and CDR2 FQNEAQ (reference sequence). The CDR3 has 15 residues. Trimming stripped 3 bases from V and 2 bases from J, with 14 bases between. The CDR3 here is CASSFAGTPAYEQYF. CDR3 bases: TGTGCCAGCAGCTTTGCCGGGACCCCGGCCTACGAGCAGTACTTC.

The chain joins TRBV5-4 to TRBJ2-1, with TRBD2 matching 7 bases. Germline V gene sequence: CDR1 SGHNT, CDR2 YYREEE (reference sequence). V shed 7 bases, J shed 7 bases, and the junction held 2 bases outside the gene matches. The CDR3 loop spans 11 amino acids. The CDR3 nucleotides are TGTGCCAGCGGGGGGGGAAATGAGCAGTTCTTC. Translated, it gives CASGGGNEQFF.

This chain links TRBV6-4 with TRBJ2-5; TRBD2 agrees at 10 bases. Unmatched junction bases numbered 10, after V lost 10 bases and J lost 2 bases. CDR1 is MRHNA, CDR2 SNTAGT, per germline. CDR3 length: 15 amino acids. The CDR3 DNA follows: TGTGCCACCGCACTTCGAGCGGGAGGGCAAGAGACCCAGTACTTC. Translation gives CATALRAGGQETQYF.

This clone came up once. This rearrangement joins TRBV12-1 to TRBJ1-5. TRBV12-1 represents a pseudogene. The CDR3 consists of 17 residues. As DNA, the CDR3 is TGTGCCAGCAGCTTGCCCTTGAGGGGCCAAGACAATCAGCCCCAGCATTTT. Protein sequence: CASSLPLRGQDNQPQHF.

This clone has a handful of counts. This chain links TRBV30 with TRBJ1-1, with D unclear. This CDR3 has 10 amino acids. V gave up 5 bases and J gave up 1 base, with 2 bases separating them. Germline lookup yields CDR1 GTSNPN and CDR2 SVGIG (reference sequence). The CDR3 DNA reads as TGTGCCTGGGGGAACACTGAAGCTTTCTTT. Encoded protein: CAWGNTEAFF.

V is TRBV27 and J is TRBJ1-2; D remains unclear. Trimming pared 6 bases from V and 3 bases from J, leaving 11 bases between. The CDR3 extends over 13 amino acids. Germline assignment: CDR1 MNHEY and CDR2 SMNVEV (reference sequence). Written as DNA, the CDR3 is TGTGCCAGCAGAATTGCGAGGGACTATGGCTACACCTTC. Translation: CASRIARDYGYTF.

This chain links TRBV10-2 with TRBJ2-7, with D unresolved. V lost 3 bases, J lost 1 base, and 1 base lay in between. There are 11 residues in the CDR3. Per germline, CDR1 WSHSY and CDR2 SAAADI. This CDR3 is CASSDSYEQYF. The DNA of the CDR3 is TGCGCCAGCAGTGATTCCTACGAGCAGTACTTC.

The CDR3: CASTRGPEAFF. CDR3 nucleotides: TGTGCCAGCACCAGGGGGCCTGAAGCTTTCTTT. This chain uses TRBV28 with TRBJ1-1; the match to TRBD1 covers 8 bases. CDR1 is MDHEN and CDR2 is SYDVKM in the germline V gene. The V segment lost 7 bases and the J segment 6 bases; nucleotides outside the gene matches: 1. The CDR3 spans 11 residues.

CDR3 bases: TGTGCCAGCAGCTTAGGGACAGGGGAATTCTACGAGCAGTACTTC. Translated, it gives CASSLGTGEFYEQYF. V is TRBV5-4 and J is TRBJ2-7; the match to TRBD1 covers 10 bases. This CDR3 comprises 15 residues. Germline assignment: CDR1 SGHNT and CDR2 YYREEE (reference sequence). V gave up 2 bases and J gave up 3 bases; unmatched junction bases: 5.

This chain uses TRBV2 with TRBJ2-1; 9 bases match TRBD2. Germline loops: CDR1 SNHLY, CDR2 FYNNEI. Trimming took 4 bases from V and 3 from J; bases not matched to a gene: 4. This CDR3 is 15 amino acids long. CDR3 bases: TGTGCCAGCAGTGGAGAGACTAGCGGCTACAATGAGCAGTTCTTC. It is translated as CASSGETSGYNEQFF. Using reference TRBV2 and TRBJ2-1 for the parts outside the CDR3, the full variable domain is EPEVTQTPSHQVTQMGQEVILRCVPISNHLYFYWYRQILGQKVEFLVSFYNNEISEKSEIFDDQFSVERPDGSNFTLKIRSTKLEDSAMYFCASSGETSGYNEQFFGPGTRLTVL.

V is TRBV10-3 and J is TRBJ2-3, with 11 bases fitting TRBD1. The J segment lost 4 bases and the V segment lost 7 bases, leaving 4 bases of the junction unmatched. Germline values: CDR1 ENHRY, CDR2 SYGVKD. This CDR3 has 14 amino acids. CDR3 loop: CAIKGQGASDTQYF. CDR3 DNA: TGTGCCATCAAAGGACAGGGGGCTTCAGATACGCAGTATTTT.

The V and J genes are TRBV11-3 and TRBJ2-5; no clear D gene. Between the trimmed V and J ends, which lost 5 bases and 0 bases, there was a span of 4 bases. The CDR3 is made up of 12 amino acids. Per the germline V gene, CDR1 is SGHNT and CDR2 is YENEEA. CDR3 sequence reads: CASSAYQETQYF. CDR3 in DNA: TGTGCCAGCAGCGCGTACCAAGAGACCCAGTACTTC.

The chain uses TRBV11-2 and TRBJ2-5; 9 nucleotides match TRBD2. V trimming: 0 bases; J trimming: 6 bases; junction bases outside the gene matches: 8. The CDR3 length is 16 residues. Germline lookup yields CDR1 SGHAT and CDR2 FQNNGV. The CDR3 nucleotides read TGTGCCAGCAGCTTAGAGGCTAGCGGGGTGATGAAGACCCAGTACTTC. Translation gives CASSLEASGVMKTQYF. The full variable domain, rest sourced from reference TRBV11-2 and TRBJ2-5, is EAGVAQSPRYKIIEKRQSVAFWCNPISGHATLYWYQQILGQGPKLLIQFQNNGVVDDSQLPKDRFSAERLKGVDSTLKIQPAKLEDSAVYLCASSLEASGVMKTQYFGPGTRLLVL.

The CDR3 sequence: CASSSTGLAGGPGEQFF. In DNA, the CDR3 is TGTGCCAGCAGCTCCACGGGTCTAGCGGGGGGGCCGGGTGAGCAGTTCTTC. This chain uses TRBV7-9 with TRBJ2-1; 12 bases map to TRBD2. The J segment lost 9 bases and the V segment lost 4 bases, leaving 13 bases of the junction unmatched. The CDR3 runs 17 residues. Germline V lookup: CDR1 SEHNR, CDR2 FQNEAQ (reference sequence). The entire variable domain, with the rest obtained from reference TRBV7-9 and TRBJ2-1, is as follows: DTGVSQNPRHKITKRGQNVTFRCDPISEHNRLYWYRQTLGQGPEFLTYFQNEAQLEKSRLLSDRFSAERPKGSFSTLEIQRTEQGDSAMYLCASSSTGLAGGPGEQFFGPGTRLTVL.

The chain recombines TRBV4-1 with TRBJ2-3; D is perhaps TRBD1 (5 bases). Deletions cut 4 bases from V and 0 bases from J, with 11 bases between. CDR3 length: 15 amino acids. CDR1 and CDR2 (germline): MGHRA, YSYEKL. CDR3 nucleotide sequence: TGCGCCAGCAGCCGGGGCTACTCTAGCACAGATACGCAGTATTTT. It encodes CASSRGYSSTDTQYF.